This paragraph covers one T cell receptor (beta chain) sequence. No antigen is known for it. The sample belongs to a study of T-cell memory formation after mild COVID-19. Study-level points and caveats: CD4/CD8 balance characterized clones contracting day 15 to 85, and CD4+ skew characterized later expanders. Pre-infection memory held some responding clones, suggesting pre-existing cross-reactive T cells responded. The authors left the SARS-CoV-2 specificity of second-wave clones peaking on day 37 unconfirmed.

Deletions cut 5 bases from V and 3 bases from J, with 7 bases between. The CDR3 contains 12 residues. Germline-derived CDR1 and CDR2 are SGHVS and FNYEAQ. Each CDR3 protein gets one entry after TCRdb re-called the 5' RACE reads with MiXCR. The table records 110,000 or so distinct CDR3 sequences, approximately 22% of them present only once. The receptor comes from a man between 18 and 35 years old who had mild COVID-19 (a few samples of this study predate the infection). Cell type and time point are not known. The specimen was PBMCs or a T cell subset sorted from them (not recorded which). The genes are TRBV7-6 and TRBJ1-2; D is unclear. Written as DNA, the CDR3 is TGTGCCAGCAGCCAAGGAGACTATGGCTACACCTTC. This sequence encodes CASSQGDYGYTF.